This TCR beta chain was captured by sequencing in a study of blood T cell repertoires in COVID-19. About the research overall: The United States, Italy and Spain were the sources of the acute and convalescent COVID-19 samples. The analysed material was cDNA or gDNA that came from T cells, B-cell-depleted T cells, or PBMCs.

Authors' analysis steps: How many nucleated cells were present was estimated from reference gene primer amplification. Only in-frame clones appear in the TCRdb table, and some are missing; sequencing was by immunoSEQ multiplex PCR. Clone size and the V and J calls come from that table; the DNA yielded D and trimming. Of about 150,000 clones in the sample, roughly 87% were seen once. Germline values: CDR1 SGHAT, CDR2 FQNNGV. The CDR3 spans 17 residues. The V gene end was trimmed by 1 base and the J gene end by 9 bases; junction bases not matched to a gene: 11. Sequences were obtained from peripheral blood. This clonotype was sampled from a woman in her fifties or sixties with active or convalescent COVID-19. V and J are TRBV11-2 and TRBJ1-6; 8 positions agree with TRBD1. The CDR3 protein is CASSLGGQGASSSPLHF. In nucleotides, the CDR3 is TGTGCCAGCAGCTTAGGGGGGCAGGGGGCATCGAGTTCACCCCTCCACTTT.